The present TCR beta chain was sequenced within a study of control samples from healthy donors and cancer patients. Profiled with immunoSEQ multiplex PCR; TCRdb holds only in-frame clones, not every one. The data show approximately 100,000 clones, with 82% seen just once and 1.5% to 2.5% held by the top ten. The TCR comes from a man in his 60s in good health. Sequences were obtained from blood.

The CDR3 loop is CASSLVPDAGNTIYF. The CDR3 bases are TGTGCCAGCAGCTTAGTCCCGGACGCTGGAAACACCATATATTTT. The rearrangement joins TRBV7-2 to TRBJ1-3; D is unresolved. CDR1 SGHTA and CDR2 FQGNSA come from the germline V gene. Trimming cost V 1 base and J 2 bases, with 9 bases left between them. The CDR3 runs 15 residues.